These 32 T cell receptor beta chains came from one sample sequenced in a study of blood T cell repertoires in COVID-19. Method: immunoSEQ multiplex PCR; TCRdb's copy keeps in-frame clones and lacks some. The sample holds 200,000 to 300,000 clones, approximately 90% seen once. The specimen sequenced was PBMCs or T cells enriched from blood (not recorded which). These receptors came from a middle-aged man who had recovered from COVID-19.

The chain employs TRBV7-2 and TRBJ1-1; possible D gene TRBD1, 5 bases. The germline gives CDR1 SGHTA, CDR2 FQGNSA. With 4 bases removed from V and 3 bases from J, the gap between germline ends came to 15 bases. This CDR3 comprises 15 residues. For the CDR3, the DNA is TGTGCCAGCAGCTCTGACGGGGGGACGGACACTGAAGCTTTCTTT. Protein: CASSSDGGTDTEAFF.

The chain couples TRBV27 to TRBJ1-2; D might be TRBD1 (5 bases). V was shortened by 0 bases and J by 5 bases, with 13 bases between the two germline ends. The CDR3 length is 15 residues. Germline-derived CDR1 and CDR2 are MNHEY and SMNVEV (reference sequence). CDR3 coding DNA: TGTGCCAGCAGTTTATCGCAGGGAGGTGGGTATGGCTACACCTTC. This gives the protein CASSLSQGGGYGYTF.

The chain employs TRBV11-2 and TRBJ1-6; TRBD1 aligns across 7 bases. This CDR3 region has 15 residues. Germline CDR1 reads SGHAT; CDR2 reads FQNNGV. The junction had 7 bases not matched to a gene; V was cut back by 2 bases and J by 9 bases. CDR3: CASSLFGTVGSPLHF. The CDR3 DNA follows: TGTGCCAGCAGCTTATTTGGGACAGTAGGTTCACCCCTCCACTTT.

The V and J genes are TRBV11-3 and TRBJ2-2; 7 bases are shared with TRBD1. This CDR3 is built from 17 residues. The V and J ends lost 3 bases and 4 bases, in that order; junction bases with no gene match: 11. CDR1 and CDR2 from the germline V gene are SGHNT and YENEEA. The CDR3, as DNA: TGTGCCAGCAGCTTGGCCCCGGGACAGACTTTCACCGGGGAGCTGTTTTTT. Residues: CASSLAPGQTFTGELFF.

The chain has TRBV5-1 and TRBJ1-6; TRBD1 agrees at 7 bases. V dropped 3 bases and J dropped 1; count of bases not matched to a gene: 19. Germline V gene lookup returns CDR1 SGHRS and CDR2 YFSETQ. CDR3 length equals 21 residues. For the CDR3, the DNA is TGCGCCAGCAGCTACCGGGGACAGCCCCGCGATCAGCAGTCCTATAATTCACCCCTCCACTTT. It specifies CASSYRGQPRDQQSYNSPLHF.

This chain uses TRBV7-6 with TRBJ2-3; D is perhaps TRBD2 (5 bases). Germline CDR1 reads SGHVS; CDR2 reads FNYEAQ. The V end was cut by 7 bases, the J end by 1 base, with 15 bases between. CDR3 length: 15 amino acids. CDR3 in amino acids: CASTLSGYGTDTQYF. Written as DNA, the CDR3 is TGTGCCAGCACCCTAAGCGGATATGGCACAGATACGCAGTATTTT. The full variable domain, with the rest looked up from reference TRBV7-6 and TRBJ2-3, is GAGVSQSPRYKVTKRGQDVALRCDPISGHVSLYWYRQALGQGPEFLTYFNYEAQQDKSGLPNDRFSAERPEGSISTLTIQRTEQRDSAMYRCASTLSGYGTDTQYFGPGTRLTVL.

This sequence joins TRBV30 and TRBJ2-5, with D possibly matching TRBD2 (6 bases). CDR1 is GTSNPN, CDR2 SVGIG, per germline (reference sequence). V lost 5 bases to trimming and J lost 1 base, with 8 bases between them. This CDR3 is built from 12 residues. The CDR3 sequence is CAWGLFQETQYF. In nucleotides, the CDR3 is TGTGCCTGGGGACTATTCCAAGAGACCCAGTACTTC.

This clone was recorded once. This rearrangement joins TRBV5-4 to TRBJ1-3; the match to TRBD1 covers 10 bases. After removal of 4 bases from V and 4 bases from J, the junction contained 11 bases not matched to a gene. This CDR3 has 17 residues. Germline V CDR1 and CDR2: SGHNT, YYREEE (reference sequence). The CDR3 loop reads CASSHGTGETTGNTIYF. CDR3 DNA sequence: TGTGCCAGCAGCCACGGGACAGGGGAAACGACCGGAAACACCATATATTTT.

The chain couples TRBV3-1 (or the pseudogene TRBV3-2) to TRBJ2-7; D uncertain. The germline V and J ends were trimmed by 6 bases and 2 bases, with 17 bases remaining between them. The CDR3 length is 15 residues. Germline lookup yields CDR1 LGHDT and CDR2 YNNKEL (reference sequence). The CDR3 sequence: CASRDLVGGTYEQYF. The CDR3 DNA sequence: TGTGCCAGCAGAGATCTGGTAGGCGGAACCTACGAGCAGTACTTC.

The rearrangement joins TRBV9 to TRBJ2-4, with a weak D call TRBD2 (7 bases). The germline gives CDR1 SGDLS, CDR2 YYNGEE. Trimming pared 0 bases from V and 5 bases from J, leaving 12 bases between. CDR3 size: 15 residues. CDR3 in DNA: TGTGCCAGCAGCGTAGCTGCGGGGGCGCAAAACATTCAGTACTTC. This codes for CASSVAAGAQNIQYF.

V is TRBV5-4 and J is TRBJ2-7, with no clear D. This CDR3 comprises 14 residues. V was pared by 0 bases and J by 0 bases, with 7 bases between. The V gene's germline CDR1 is SGHNT and CDR2 YYREEE (reference sequence). CDR3 sequence reads: CASSLGAGSYEQYF. Here the CDR3 DNA reads TGTGCCAGCAGCTTGGGGGCAGGCTCCTACGAGCAGTACTTC.

The chain uses TRBV5-1 and TRBJ1-6; D call uncertain. Trimming shortened V by 3 bases and J by 0 bases, and 10 bases separated the two germline ends. The CDR3 is made up of 16 amino acids. Germline CDR1 SGHRS, CDR2 YFSETQ. The CDR3 sequence is CASSSRRSSYNSPLHF. As DNA, the CDR3 is TGCGCCAGCAGCTCCAGAAGGAGCTCCTATAATTCACCCCTCCACTTT.

This chain uses TRBV11-2 with TRBJ2-1; the match to TRBD2 covers 10 bases. The V gene end was trimmed by 4 bases and the J gene end by 8 bases; junction bases not matched to a gene: 11. CDR1 is SGHAT, CDR2 FQNNGV, per germline. The CDR3 consists of 16 residues. Here the CDR3 DNA reads TGTGCCAGCAGCTCTACACCGGGACTAGCGATCGATGAGCAGTTCTTC. Amino acids: CASSSTPGLAIDEQFF.

The V and J genes are TRBV4-3 and TRBJ2-7; 11 bases map to TRBD2. Germline CDR1 and CDR2: LGHNA and YSLEER. This CDR3 spans 18 amino acids. V lost 0 bases and J lost 5; bases outside the gene matches: 12. CDR3 coding DNA: TGCGCCAGCAGCCAAGAAACACCAACTAGCGGGAGTATCAACGAGCAGTACTTC. It translates to CASSQETPTSGSINEQYF.

J is TRBJ1-1 and V is TRBV18; TRBD1 matches at 7 bases. V lost 2 bases, J lost 4 bases, and 7 bases stayed unmatched. This CDR3 region has 15 residues. CDR1 is KGHSH and CDR2 is LQKENI in the germline V gene. CDR3 DNA sequence: TGTGCCAGCTCACCATTTCGGGCAGGGGGCACTGAAGCTTTCTTT. It specifies CASSPFRAGGTEAFF.

V and J are TRBV7-9 and TRBJ2-5; 8 nucleotides match TRBD1. The germline V gene has CDR1 SEHNR and CDR2 FQNEAQ (reference sequence). V gave up 4 bases and J gave up 3 bases; unmatched junction bases: 7. The CDR3 runs 15 residues. CDR3 region: CASSSTGGSKETQYF. The CDR3 DNA sequence: TGTGCCAGCAGCTCTACAGGGGGGTCCAAAGAGACCCAGTACTTC. The variable domain in full, with the rest retrieved from reference TRBV7-9 and TRBJ2-5, is DTGVSQNPRHKITKRGQNVTFRCDPISEHNRLYWYRQTLGQGPEFLTYFQNEAQLEKSRLLSDRFSAERPKGSFSTLEIQRTEQGDSAMYLCASSSTGGSKETQYFGPGTRLLVL.

V is TRBV28 and J is TRBJ1-5, with D tentatively TRBD1 (5 bases). Per the germline V gene, CDR1 is MDHEN and CDR2 is SYDVKM. The CDR3 loop spans 15 amino acids. V lost 6 bases and J lost 3, with 15 bases in between. CDR3 region: CASRRQHLNNQPQHF. CDR3 DNA: TGTGCCAGCAGAAGACAGCACCTAAACAATCAGCCCCAGCATTTT.

The rearrangement links TRBV28 to TRBJ1-2; D might be TRBD1 (5 bases). This CDR3 region has 12 residues. V lost 3 bases to trimming and J lost 7 bases, with 9 bases between them. Germline CDR1 MDHEN, CDR2 SYDVKM. CDR3 sequence: CASSLGTGGYTF. In DNA form, the CDR3 reads TGTGCCAGCAGTTTGGGCACAGGTGGCTACACCTTC.

The V gene is TRBV15, the J gene TRBJ1-4; TRBD1 agrees at 9 bases. The CDR3 is made up of 16 amino acids. Germline CDR1 LNHNV, CDR2 YYDKDF (reference sequence). The V and J ends lost 9 bases and 0 bases, in that order; junction bases with no gene match: 8. The CDR3 here is CATRRDRASTNEKLFF. The CDR3 DNA reads TGTGCCACGCGAAGGGACAGGGCCTCAACTAATGAAAAACTGTTTTTT.

This chain joins TRBV19 and TRBJ1-5; 8 bases match TRBD1. The CDR3 runs to 20 residues. Germline values: CDR1 LNHDA, CDR2 SQIVND (reference sequence). V was pared by 5 bases and J by 0 bases, with 18 bases of the junction left unmatched. CDR3 protein: CASSPRTGKGGVYSNQPQHF. The DNA of the CDR3 is TGTGCCAGTAGTCCCCGGACAGGGAAGGGGGGGGTATATAGCAATCAGCCCCAGCATTTT.

The gene calls are TRBV5-6 and TRBJ2-3; 10 bases are a match to TRBD2. The J segment lost 2 bases and the V segment lost 1 base, leaving 7 bases of the junction unmatched. The CDR3 runs to 17 residues. The germline V gene has CDR1 SGHDT and CDR2 YYEEEE. The CDR3 here is CASSLFSGGINTDTQYF. In DNA form, the CDR3 reads TGTGCCAGCAGCTTGTTTAGCGGGGGGATAAACACAGATACGCAGTATTTT.

The chain couples TRBV9 to TRBJ2-1, with 7 bases lining up with TRBD2. V lost 0 bases to trimming and J lost 4 bases; unmatched junction nucleotides: 7. CDR1 is SGDLS, CDR2 YYNGEE, per germline. The CDR3 is 16 amino acids. The DNA for the CDR3 is TGTGCCAGCAGCGTAGCTTATGGGACTACTTACAATGAGCAGTTCTTC. Translation: CASSVAYGTTYNEQFF.

This clone was seen just once. V and J are TRBV29-1 and TRBJ1-2, with D unclear. The CDR3 is 11 amino acids. V lost 7 bases, J lost 1 base, and 7 bases lay in between. Germline V gives CDR1 SQVTM, CDR2 ANQGSEA. The CDR3 DNA reads TGCAGCGGGAGTGATAACTATGGCTACACCTTC. Protein: CSGSDNYGYTF. The full variable domain, its missing parts supplied by reference TRBV29-1 and TRBJ1-2, is SAVISQKPSRDICQRGTSLTIQCQVDSQVTMMFWYRQQPGQSLTLIATANQGSEATYESGFVIDKFPISRPNLTFSTLTVSNMSPEDSSIYLCSGSDNYGYTFGSGTRLTVV.

The rearrangement joins TRBV28 to TRBJ2-7, with no clear D. Per the germline V gene, CDR1 is MDHEN and CDR2 is SYDVKM. Trimming took 8 bases from V and 3 from J, leaving 17 bases between them. The CDR3 contains 14 residues. The CDR3 here is CASLTPAALYEQYF. Written as DNA, the CDR3 is TGTGCCAGCCTGACGCCCGCGGCTCTCTACGAGCAGTACTTC. The full variable domain, its missing parts supplied by reference TRBV28 and TRBJ2-7, is DVKVTQSSRYLVKRTGEKVFLECVQDMDHENMFWYRQDPGLGLRLIYFSYDVKMKEKGDIPEGYSVSREKKERFSLILESASTNQTSMYLCASLTPAALYEQYFGPGTRLTVT.

The chain has TRBV11-3 and TRBJ1-2; D not certain. CDR3 length: 13 residues. Trimming cost V 5 bases and J 2 bases, with 9 bases left between them. Germline lookup yields CDR1 SGHNT and CDR2 YENEEA. The CDR3 protein is CASSPTVNYGYTF. The CDR3 nucleotides are TGTGCCAGCAGCCCTACAGTAAACTATGGCTACACCTTC.

This clone is a singleton in its sample. The CDR3 sequence is CASSLSRTLNTEAFF. The CDR3, as DNA: TGCGCCAGCAGCTTGTCTCGCACTTTGAACACTGAAGCTTTCTTT. The chain joins TRBV5-1 to TRBJ1-1; D gene unclear. The CDR3 extends over 15 amino acids. Germline CDR1 and CDR2: SGHRS and YFSETQ. V lost 1 base, J lost 0 bases, and 10 bases lay in between.

V is TRBV4-1 and J is TRBJ2-7; 11 nucleotides align to TRBD2. This CDR3 spans 15 amino acids. Per germline, CDR1 MGHRA and CDR2 YSYEKL. With V trimmed by 3 bases and J by 3 bases, 4 bases remained unmatched. The CDR3 is CASSQQLAGDYEQYF. The CDR3 DNA reads as TGCGCCAGCAGCCAGCAACTAGCGGGGGACTACGAGCAGTACTTC.

V is TRBV7-2 and J is TRBJ2-2; 7 nucleotides align to TRBD1. The CDR3 is made up of 16 amino acids. V shed 1 base, J shed 0 bases, and the junction held 2 bases outside the gene matches. CDR1 is SGHTA, CDR2 FQGNSA, per germline. The DNA of the CDR3 is TGTGCCAGCAGCTTAGAAGGACAGGCGAACACCGGGGAGCTGTTTTTT. As protein: CASSLEGQANTGELFF.

The chain uses TRBV27 and TRBJ1-2; 11 nucleotides align to TRBD1. The CDR3 is 14 amino acids. The J segment lost 8 bases and the V segment lost 4 bases, leaving 6 bases of the junction unmatched. Germline lookup yields CDR1 MNHEY and CDR2 SMNVEV (reference sequence). This CDR3 reads CASSSGQGARGYTF. The CDR3 nucleotides read TGTGCCAGCAGTTCCGGACAGGGGGCTAGGGGCTACACCTTC.

This clone was found once. The rearrangement joins TRBV28 to TRBJ1-5, with D hard to call. The CDR3 has 17 amino acids. The germline CDR1 and CDR2 sequences are MDHEN and SYDVKM. Trimming took off 1 base at V and 3 bases at J, with 16 bases between the two ends. DNA for the CDR3: TGTGCCAGCAGTTTATTCTCCAAGCCCGTCAACAATCAGCCCCAGCATTTT. Translating gives CASSLFSKPVNNQPQHF.

The chain is built from TRBV7-2 and TRBJ2-5; D gene uncertain. This CDR3 comprises 14 residues. Germline CDR1 SGHTA, CDR2 FQGNSA. Between the trimmed V and J ends, which lost 0 bases and 0 bases, there was a span of 5 bases. The DNA of the CDR3 is TGTGCCAGCAGCTTAGCGGAGTACCAAGAGACCCAGTACTTC. Translated: CASSLAEYQETQYF.

V gene TRBV28 combines with J gene TRBJ2-5; TRBD2 might be the D (6 bases). V lost 4 bases and J lost 1, with 19 bases in between. The CDR3 totals 17 residues. Germline values: CDR1 MDHEN, CDR2 SYDVKM. The CDR3 spells CASSSYSGLISQETQYF. In nucleotides, the CDR3 is TGTGCCAGCAGTTCCTATAGCGGACTCATAAGCCAAGAGACCCAGTACTTC. Drawing the rest from reference TRBV28 and TRBJ2-5, the complete variable domain is DVKVTQSSRYLVKRTGEKVFLECVQDMDHENMFWYRQDPGLGLRLIYFSYDVKMKEKGDIPEGYSVSREKKERFSLILESASTNQTSMYLCASSSYSGLISQETQYFGPGTRLLVL.